Reported below is one TCR beta chain. A much larger clone is a single base away; this may be a read error. The CDR3 spans 14 residues. V was shortened by 5 bases and J by 4 bases, with 14 bases between the two germline ends. The germline CDR1 and CDR2 sequences are MDHEN and SYDVKM. This entry belongs to a study of blood T cells in healthy people across ages. It was with a sample-barcoded 5' primer and a J-beta primer mix that a second PCR of roughly 7 to 12 cycles was run. TCRdb used MiXCR to reprocess the 5' RACE reads, holding one entry per CDR3 protein. The top ten clones hold 15% to 19% of a sample with hundreds of thousands of distinct CDR3 sequences, approximately 30% of them seen once.

This receptor was identified in a woman of 80 years or more in good health. This chain uses TRBV28 with TRBJ1-2, with TRBD1 as a possible D gene (5 bases). Sequenced: blood. The CDR3 DNA sequence: TGTGCCAGCAGTACTACCGGGGGTGGCTATGGCTACACCTTC. Amino acid sequence: CASSTTGGGYGYTF.